This note documents a single T cell receptor (beta chain) sequence. What it binds is unknown. The data stem from a study of T cells after posttransplantation cyclophosphamide. Study-level results: After PTCy, TRB diversity resembled that of CNI/methotrexate controls. Donor CD8+ memory clones often dominated recipient blood repertoires at later times. Blood and skin or GI T cell repertoires showed limited TRB overlap.

Method: immunoSEQ multiplex PCR; TCRdb's copy keeps in-frame clones and lacks some. The sample yields 25,000 to 35,000 clones, 80% to 90% seen once. The CDR3 extends over 17 amino acids. CDR1 is SGHRS and CDR2 is YFSETQ in the germline V gene. V dropped 0 bases and J dropped 3; count of bases not matched to a gene: 7. This clonotype was obtained from a woman aged 40 to 50 with a blood cancer, CMV-positive, and with a related stem cell donor. The sequenced material came from PBMCs. This sequence joins TRBV5-1 and TRBJ2-2, with 8 bases matching TRBD1. The CDR3 DNA reads TGCGCCAGCAGCTTGGGTCCGACAGGGGATGACACCGGGGAGCTGTTTTTT. Its translation is CASSLGPTGDDTGELFF.